Listed here is a single T cell receptor beta chain. Its antigen is unknown. Per-base qualities were not stored, and no clone one base away is much larger. The CDR3 regions of human TCRbeta chains were analyzed by immunosequencing. The paper's processing steps were these. Repertoire TCRs were checked for matches against a reference library of SARS-CoV-2-specific TCRs that had been generated using the MIRA antigen-specificity platform. Breadth was defined as the fraction of unique TCRs that were SARS-CoV-2-associated, and depth was defined as the fraction of total T cells that were SARS-CoV-2-associated. Each spike-specific TCR was assigned to its reactive spike region and to a CD4 or CD8 class using the MIRA data. Log10-transformed breadth and depth values were compared by one-way ANOVA with Sidak's multiple comparisons tests. The table comes from immuneACCESS by way of TCRdb, which keeps in-frame sequences with V and J called. Part of the clones is missing from these tables; in studies checked, under half for an unresolved V gene and the rest for unknown reasons. V and J calls and clone size follow that table, whereas D and trimming were derived from the DNA. In this sample the table shows some 120,000 clones, under 95% of which occur a single time. The top ten clonotypes cover around 3.1% of the sample.

The data originate from a study of T cell responses to AZD1222 COVID-19 vaccine (TCRdb year 2021). In the study overall: Because spike-specific TCR depth and breadth did not differ between the two schedules, AZD1222 recipients who got a second dose at roughly 4 weeks were pooled with those who got a second dose at roughly 12 weeks. A total of under 250 trial participants underwent TCR sequencing, of whom more than 200 had received two doses of AZD1222 and 26 had received two doses of the MenACWY control vaccine. Trial participants were enrolled by age into 18-55, 56-69 and 70-plus year subgroups, with roughly 150, 30 and 60 TCR-sequenced participants respectively. What the research found in general, with its limitations: The whole spike protein was spanned by vaccine-associated CD4 TCRs, and dominant responses were seen in regions 160-218 and 743-854. The 56-69-year group was small, and its depth increase did not reach significance, likely because of low power. Conclusions about previously exposed vaccinees are limited because only five to seven AZD1222 recipients were SARS-CoV-2 seropositive at baseline. Participants were mostly white British, with more females than males. The authors suggested clonal diversity may have been underestimated. Spike-specific TCR breadth and depth rose significantly after two AZD1222 doses compared with day 0 and with MenACWY recipients. Reportedly, close to half of the unique spike-specific TCRs recognized epitopes lying outside the regions that are mutated in the B.1.351 and B.1.1.7 variants. Because no day 14 peak-response samples were available, the repertoires could be characterized only after the peak T cell response.

The sample's time point, from its label and the paper: baseline before first vaccination. Vaccinee samples came from UK trials COV001 and COV002, including a single-blind randomized controlled phase 2/3 trial of AZD1222 (ChAdOx1 nCoV-19) in healthy adults. Trial participant PBMC samples were collected at day 0 and day 28 after the second dose for TCRbeta chain sequencing. The germline V end is reduced by 6 bases and the J end by 3 bases; junction bases left unmatched: 2. Taken from cysteine to phenylalanine, the CDR3 has 14 residues. CDR3 DNA is the only sequence kept; it has 42 bases, read in frame from the first base. Per the germline V gene, MRHNA is the CDR1 and SNTAGT is the CDR2.

This receptor chain uses TRBV6-4 and TRBJ2-2, with TRBD2 matching 9 junction bases. Sequencing was performed on peripheral blood, taken on day 0 of AZD1222 vaccination. This receptor was obtained from an adult in good health. The CDR3 region: CASRGLADTGELFF. The sequenced DNA is TGTGCCAGCAGGGGACTAGCCGACACCGGGGAGCTGTTTTTT.